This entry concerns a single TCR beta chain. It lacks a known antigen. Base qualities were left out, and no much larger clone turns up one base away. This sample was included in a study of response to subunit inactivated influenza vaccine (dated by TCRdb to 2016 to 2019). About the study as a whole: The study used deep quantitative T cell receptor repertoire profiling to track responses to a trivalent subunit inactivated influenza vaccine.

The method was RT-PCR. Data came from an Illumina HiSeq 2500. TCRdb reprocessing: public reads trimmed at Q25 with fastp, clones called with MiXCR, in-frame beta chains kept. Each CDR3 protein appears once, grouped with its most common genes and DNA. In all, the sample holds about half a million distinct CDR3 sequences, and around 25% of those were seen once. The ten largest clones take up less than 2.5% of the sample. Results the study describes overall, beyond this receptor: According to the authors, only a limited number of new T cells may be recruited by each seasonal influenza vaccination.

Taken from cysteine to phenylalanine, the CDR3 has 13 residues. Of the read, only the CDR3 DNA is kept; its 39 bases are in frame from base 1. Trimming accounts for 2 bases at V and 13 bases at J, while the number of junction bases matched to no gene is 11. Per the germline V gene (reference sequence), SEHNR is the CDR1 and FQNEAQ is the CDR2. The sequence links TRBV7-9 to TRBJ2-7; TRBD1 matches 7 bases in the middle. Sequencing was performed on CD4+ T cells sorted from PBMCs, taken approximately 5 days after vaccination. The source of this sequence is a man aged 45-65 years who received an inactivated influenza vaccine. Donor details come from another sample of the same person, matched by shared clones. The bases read TGTGCCAGCAGCTTAAGTCCCCGGGACAGCATATACTTC. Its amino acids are CASSLSPRDSIYF.